This TCR beta chain was found in a study of Ad26.COV2.S vaccination and SARS-CoV-2 variants. The sample's treatment: 15 to 20 received Ad26.COV2.S at low or high dose, single or two shots; 5 received placebo; per-sample allocation not given. All samples were drawn on day 63, counting from the first vaccine or placebo injection. TCRdb's copy holds only in-frame clones and misses some; the assay was immunoSEQ multiplex PCR. The sample includes 380,000 or so clones, about nine tenths of them seen just once. CDR1 is LGHNA and CDR2 is YSLEER in the germline V gene. The V end was cut by 1 base, the J end by 5 bases, with 8 bases between. CDR3 size: 13 residues.

The chain uses TRBV4-3 and TRBJ1-1; perhaps TRBD1 as D (5 bases). The sample consisted of peripheral blood, taken in a trial of Ad26.COV2.S vaccine versus placebo. This receptor was obtained from a person between 18 and 65 years old who received the Ad26.COV2.S COVID-19 vaccine or a placebo. CDR3 in amino acids: CASSQARGTEAFF. The DNA of the CDR3 is TGCGCCAGCAGCCAAGCACGGGGGACTGAAGCTTTCTTT.